This T cell receptor (beta chain) came from a study of T cell changes during pregnancy in multiple sclerosis. V lost 3 bases and J 5 bases, leaving 13 bases between the germline ends. Per the germline V gene, CDR1 is KGHSH and CDR2 is LQKENI. CDR3 size: 14 residues. Profiling relied on immunoSEQ multiplex PCR, and the TCRdb table lists in-frame clones only, not all of them. The table includes under 70,000 clones, roughly nine tenths detected once. Material: CD4+ T cells from peripheral blood mononuclear cells, obtained in the first trimester of pregnancy. This chain links TRBV18 with TRBJ1-1; tentatively, D is TRBD1 (6 bases). This sequence was found in a female donor with multiple sclerosis, enrolled in a pregnancy study. The CDR3 loop is CASSPGRGGTEAFF. In DNA form, the CDR3 reads TGTGCCAGCTCACCGGGCAGGGGAGGGACTGAAGCTTTCTTT.